One and the same sample provided the 21 T cell receptor beta chains below, sequenced in a study of T cell repertoires in cytomegalovirus infection. TCRdb independently ran MiXCR on the reads; one entry per CDR3 protein. The data contain fewer than 950,000 distinct CDR3 sequences, approximately 29% of them singletons. Antigen specificity for these receptors is unknown. The specimen was cultured CD8+ T cells from PBMCs, collected from culture after CMV antigen stimulation. All receptors come from a human donor in good health (CMV status not recorded). Some clones in this sample may be carry-over from other donors' samples.

This sequence joins TRBV4-3 and TRBJ2-1, with D tentatively TRBD2 (6 bases). The CDR3 extends over 17 amino acids. Germline-derived CDR1 and CDR2 are LGHNA and YSLEER. V gave up 2 bases and J gave up 1 base, with 15 bases separating them. The DNA for the CDR3 is TGCGCCAGCAGCCAACCCAAGGGAGGAGGGTCCTACAATGAGCAGTTCTTC. Translating it yields CASSQPKGGGSYNEQFF.

This clonotype turned up a few times. The V gene is TRBV6-6, the J gene TRBJ1-3; no clear D. Germline V gene sequence: CDR1 MNHNY, CDR2 SVGAGI (reference sequence). CDR3 size: 17 residues. Trimming pared 0 bases from V and 0 bases from J, leaving 12 bases between. CDR3 in DNA: TGTGCCAGCAGTTACTCAGTAGATCGGGCCTCTGGAAACACCATATATTTT. This encodes CASSYSVDRASGNTIYF.

This clonotype has only a few counts. The genes are TRBV4-1 and TRBJ1-5, with TRBD1 matching over 10 bases. CDR3 length: 15 amino acids. Germline CDR1 and CDR2: MGHRA and YSYEKL. V gave up 5 bases and J gave up 5 bases; unmatched junction bases: 6. The CDR3 sequence is CASSIGTGVDQPQHF. DNA for the CDR3: TGCGCCAGCAGCATTGGGACAGGGGTTGATCAGCCCCAGCATTTT.

The chain combines TRBV7-6 with TRBJ2-3, with D hard to call. Germline V gene data show CDR1 as SGHVS and CDR2 as FNYEAQ. V was pared by 1 base and J by 2 bases, with 10 bases between. The length of the CDR3 is 15 residues. CDR3 protein: CASSLEWEPTDTQYF. CDR3 coding DNA: TGTGCCAGCAGCTTAGAGTGGGAACCCACAGATACGCAGTATTTT.

This clonotype occurred a few times. This chain links TRBV12-3 or TRBV12-4 with TRBJ2-3, with D perhaps matching TRBD2 (5 bases). The CDR3 totals 18 residues. V was cut by 1 base and J by 1 base, with 18 bases left in between. Here the CDR3 DNA reads TGTGCCAGCAGTTTAGTCGGGGAAGGAGGTCAGCGCACAGATACGCAGTATTTT. It encodes CASSLVGEGGQRTDTQYF.

Notes on this clonotype: This may come from a read error, since a much larger clone is one base off. The chain recombines TRBV7-6 with TRBJ1-1; a weak D match, TRBD1 (5 bases). CDR3 length: 14 residues. Germline-derived CDR1 and CDR2 are SGHVS and FNYEAQ. Trimming left V 7 bases short and J 3 bases short, with 15 bases between. The CDR3: CASKVTAMDTEAFF. CDR3 coding DNA: TGTGCCAGCAAGGTGACAGCTATGGACACTGAAGCTTTCTTT.

In its sample, this clonotype was seen a few times. The J gene is TRBJ1-1, the V gene TRBV7-2; maybe TRBD1 (6 bases). This CDR3 contains 15 residues. The germline V and J ends were trimmed by 1 base and 10 bases, with 19 bases remaining between them. In germline, CDR1 is SGHTA, CDR2 FQGNSA. The chain's CDR3 is CASSLEGRGRVGAFF. The CDR3 nucleotides read TGTGCCAGCAGCTTAGAGGGCAGGGGCAGGGTAGGAGCTTTCTTT.

This chain links TRBV27 with TRBJ2-2; TRBD2 might be the D (5 bases). The CDR3 consists of 13 residues. The V gene lost 8 bases and the J gene lost 4 bases, with 11 bases spanning the gap. Germline V gene sequence: CDR1 MNHEY, CDR2 SMNVEV (reference sequence). The CDR3 nucleotides are TGTGCCAGCCTATTACGGGGCACCGGGGAGCTGTTTTTT. Translated: CASLLRGTGELFF.

CDR3 nucleotide sequence: TGTGCCAGCAGCTCCTCACGCCGAGACAGGGGATTGAGTCAGCCCCAGCATTTT. It specifies CASSSSRRDRGLSQPQHF. V gene TRBV6-2 or TRBV6-3 combines with J gene TRBJ1-5; 8 nucleotides agree with TRBD1. This CDR3 contains 18 residues. The germline V gene has CDR1 MNHEY and CDR2 SVGEGT. The J segment lost 6 bases and the V segment lost 6 bases, leaving 19 bases of the junction unmatched.

V gene TRBV13 combines with J gene TRBJ2-3, with TRBD2 identical over 12 bases. This CDR3 spans 19 amino acids. The trim removed 4 bases at V and 0 bases at J, leaving 11 bases unmatched. Looked up from germline, CDR1 is PRHDT and CDR2 is FYEKMQ (reference sequence). The CDR3 DNA follows: TGTGCCAGCAGCTCCTTAATCCTAGCGGGGGGGCCTAGCACAGATACGCAGTATTTT. It codes for CASSSLILAGGPSTDTQYF.

The chain recombines TRBV10-1 with TRBJ1-2; possibly TRBD1 for D (5 bases). The ends were cut back, 2 bases at V and 6 bases at J, with 10 bases in the middle. This CDR3 spans 13 amino acids. Per the germline V gene, CDR1 is WNHNN and CDR2 is SYGVQD (reference sequence). The CDR3 reads CASSERGRDGYTF. The CDR3 DNA follows: TGCGCCAGCAGTGAGAGGGGACGGGATGGCTACACCTTC.

The rearrangement joins TRBV2 to TRBJ1-2; D not resolved. Trimming removed 4 bases from V and 2 bases from J, with 11 bases in between. This CDR3 has 14 amino acids. CDR1 and CDR2 (germline): SNHLY, FYNNEI. CDR3 loop: CASSGAAQNYGYTF. The DNA of the CDR3 is TGTGCCAGCAGTGGGGCAGCGCAGAACTATGGCTACACCTTC.

The J gene is TRBJ2-2, the V gene TRBV6-1, with 7 nucleotides matching TRBD2. The V gene end was trimmed by 2 bases and the J gene end by 4 bases; junction bases not matched to a gene: 7. There are 16 residues in the CDR3. CDR1 MNHNS and CDR2 SASEGT come from the germline V gene. This chain's CDR3 is CASSEPASGGTGELFF. For the CDR3, the DNA is TGTGCCAGCAGTGAACCCGCTAGCGGAGGCACCGGGGAGCTGTTTTTT.

This clonotype was recorded only once. This could be a read error, since a much larger clone is one nucleotide away. CDR3: CASSLEWDGETQYF. CDR3 DNA sequence: TGTGCCAGCAGCTTAGAGTGGGACGGAGAGACCCAGTACTTC. The chain has TRBV7-6 and TRBJ2-5, with D perhaps assigned TRBD1 or TRBD2 (5 bases each). The CDR3 loop spans 14 amino acids. The V gene lost 1 base and the J gene lost 4 bases, with 10 bases spanning the gap. Germline V gene lookup returns CDR1 SGHVS and CDR2 FNYEAQ.

This clonotype was seen a few times. The chain links TRBV10-3 to TRBJ2-3, with 14 bases lining up with TRBD2. Unmatched junction bases numbered 2, after V lost 10 bases and J lost 2 bases. This CDR3 region has 14 residues. Germline CDR1 ENHRY, CDR2 SYGVKD. The DNA of the CDR3 is TGTGCCACGGGACTAGCGGGAGTCACAGATACGCAGTATTTT. Translated: CATGLAGVTDTQYF.

The chain combines TRBV2 with TRBJ2-2; D is uncertain. Per the germline V gene, CDR1 is SNHLY and CDR2 is FYNNEI. Trimming cost V 6 bases and J 0 bases, with 11 bases left between them. The CDR3 totals 15 residues. The CDR3 coding sequence is TGTGCCAGCAGACCCTCTTTCTCGAACACCGGGGAGCTGTTTTTT. Translating it yields CASRPSFSNTGELFF.

V gene TRBV7-8 combines with J gene TRBJ1-2; a possible D gene is TRBD1 (5 bases). V dropped 0 bases and J dropped 2 bases, with 10 bases sitting between them. Germline assignment: CDR1 SGHVS and CDR2 FQNEAQ. The CDR3 totals 15 residues. The CDR3 nucleotides read TGTGCCAGCAGCTTAGCGGTGGGGGACAACTATGGCTACACCTTC. This encodes CASSLAVGDNYGYTF.

In this sample, this clonotype turned up many times. The chain links TRBV4-1 to TRBJ1-1; D gene ambiguous. The CDR3 spans 14 residues. V was clipped by 0 bases and J by 5 bases, with 10 bases between them. Per germline, CDR1 MGHRA and CDR2 YSYEKL. CDR3 protein: CASSQDLRGTEAFF. The CDR3 DNA is TGCGCCAGCAGCCAAGATCTTCGCGGTACTGAAGCTTTCTTT.

V is TRBV20-1 and J is TRBJ2-1; D call uncertain. The CDR3 is 17 residues long. CDR1 and CDR2 (germline): DFQATT, SNEGSKA (reference sequence). Deletions cut 0 bases from V and 1 base from J, with 16 bases between. The CDR3 bases are TGCAGTGCTAGAGATGGGTTTAGGGCCCGGTCCTACAATGAGCAGTTCTTC. This encodes CSARDGFRARSYNEQFF.

The rearrangement joins TRBV11-2 to TRBJ2-7; tentatively, D is TRBD1 (5 bases). CDR1 and CDR2 from the germline V gene are SGHAT and FQNNGV. The V end lost 2 bases, the J end lost 4 bases, and 18 bases lay between the germline ends. The CDR3 extends over 16 amino acids. As DNA, the CDR3 is TGTGCCAGCAGCTTACAACCAGGGATATTGGGATACGAGCAGTACTTC. It yields the protein CASSLQPGILGYEQYF.

This chain connects TRBV19 to TRBJ2-7, with D tentatively TRBD1 (6 bases). Germline CDR1 and CDR2: LNHDA and SQIVND (reference sequence). V lost 5 bases and J lost 3, with 14 bases in between. The length of the CDR3 is 14 residues. This CDR3 is CASSPGQLDYEQYF. The CDR3 DNA sequence: TGTGCCAGTAGTCCCGGACAGTTGGACTACGAGCAGTACTTC.